The entry that follows covers one T cell receptor beta chain sequence. Its antigen is as yet unknown. This specimen comes from a study of blood T cells in healthy people across ages. Points from the study as a whole: Among T cells, TCR beta diversity per million cells dropped roughly linearly as age rose.

Together with a sample-barcoded 5' primer, a J-beta primer mix was included in a second PCR lasting about 6 to 11 cycles. TCRdb re-derived calls from the 5' RACE reads in MiXCR, one entry per CDR3 protein. Counted here are about 1.6 million distinct CDR3 sequences, almost 35% occurring once; the ten biggest clones make up approximately 11%. This CDR3 is 19 amino acids long. V was pared by 4 bases and J by 2 bases, with 17 bases of the junction left unmatched. Per the germline V gene, CDR1 is SGHVS and CDR2 is FQNEAQ. Sequenced: blood. The clonotype was recovered from a woman aged 25 to 39 in good health. The chain employs TRBV7-8 and TRBJ2-7, with 10 bases fitting TRBD1. In nucleotides, the CDR3 is TGTGCCAGCAGCTCGTCCGGGACAGGGGAGCCCGCGGGAGCCTACGAGCAGTACTTC. Amino acid sequence: CASSSSGTGEPAGAYEQYF.